The T cell receptor (beta chain) under discussion was sequenced for a study of blood T cells in healthy people across ages. The sample holds many counts of this clonotype. A sample-barcoded 5' primer and a J-beta primer mix were used in a second PCR of about 7 to 12 cycles. TCRdb re-analysed the 5' RACE reads in MiXCR, keeping a single row per CDR3 protein. This table holds fewer than 900,000 distinct CDR3 sequences, about 36% found once. Between the trimmed V and J ends, which lost 4 bases and 9 bases, there was a span of 13 bases. The CDR3 totals 13 residues. Germline assignment: CDR1 MNHEY and CDR2 SVGEGT.

The TCR sequence derives from a man between 18 and 29 years old in good health. The chain links TRBV6-2 or TRBV6-3 to TRBJ2-1; D may be TRBD2 (6 bases). Sample: blood. CDR3 loop: CASSSPGGAEQFF. In nucleotides, the CDR3 is TGTGCCAGCAGTTCCCCGGGCGGGGCTGAGCAGTTCTTC.